This TCR beta chain originates from a study of blood T cell repertoires in COVID-19. The overall study: Material from acute and convalescent COVID-19 was sourced from the United States, Italy and Spain. T cells, B-cell-depleted T cells, or PBMCs provided the cDNA or gDNA that served as material.

Original methodology: Reference gene primer amplification yielded estimated nucleated cell counts. Produced via immunoSEQ multiplex PCR; TCRdb's table is partial and in-frame only. V and J calls and clone size are those listed in that table; D and trimming were worked out from the DNA. The sample consists of hundreds of thousands of clones, under 90% of them appearing once. The junction had 9 bases not matched to a gene; V was cut back by 4 bases and J by 8 bases. The CDR3 is 14 residues long. The germline V gene encodes CDR1 SGHTA and CDR2 FQGTGA. The chain couples TRBV7-3 to TRBJ2-3; TRBD1 matches at 7 bases. This receptor was taken from a man between 60 and 75 years old who had recovered from COVID-19. Sequencing input: peripheral blood. The CDR3 coding sequence is TGTGCCAGCAGCTCGACGGGACAGTGGAGTACGCAGTATTTT. Its translation is CASSSTGQWSTQYF.